A selection of T cell receptor beta chains follows, all from one sample in a study of T cell clusters in autoimmune cytopenias. TCRdb re-called the multiplex PCR reads, yielding one record per CDR3 amino acid sequence without DNA. Recorded for this sample: 9,500 to 11,000 distinct CDR3 sequences. The same data also went into a second study, on T cell repertoires in aging, cancer and after chemotherapy.

Sequencing input: peripheral blood. The origin of the receptors is a human donor in good health. CDR3s include the opening cysteine and the closing phenylalanine or tryptophan. A row's size may be missing; if present it is once, few, many or a size class.

>-|TRBJ2-5|TRBV6-1
CASSGVAGDQETQYF
>-|TRBJ1-1|TRBV18
CASSLGGDTEAFF
>-|TRBJ2-7|TRBV5-4
CASSLGGGQGVYEQYF
>-|TRBJ2-1|TRBV21-1
CASTKRGGEQFF
>-|TRBJ2-6|TRBV15
CATSRDWTSGANVLTF
>-|TRBJ2-1|TRBV12-3/TRBV12-4
CASSFRGLAAFSSYNEQFF
>-|TRBJ2-3|TRBV5-1
CASKDMITDTQYF
>-|TRBJ2-5|TRBV7-6
CASSRGQGQETQYF
>medium-sized|TRBJ2-3|TRBV29-1
CSGGGGMDTQYF
>-|TRBJ1-1|TRBV27
CASRLTAMNTEAFF
>medium-sized|TRBJ2-3|TRBV29-1
CSVEFRGGRTDTQYF
>-|TRBJ2-1|TRBV6-1
CASSGQGFGEQFF
>-|TRBJ2-7|TRBV30
CASSTERGDSYEQYF
>-|TRBJ1-1|TRBV6-2/TRBV6-3
CASGSPLQGTRRGTEAFF
>-|TRBJ2-3|TRBV27
CASRLAGGQGDTQYF
>-|TRBJ2-3|TRBV24-1
CATSDPRDSGDTQYF
>-|TRBJ2-1|TRBV6-1
CASSEQRRGGTEQFF
>-|TRBJ2-3|TRBV5-4
CASSLAGVGTDTQYF
>-|TRBJ2-2|TRBV21-1
CASSKGGMKTGRIDTGELFF
>-|TRBJ2-7|TRBV5-5
CASSTRDRGLGEQYF
>-|TRBJ2-3|TRBV10-3
CAIRRTSGGSTDTQYF
>-|TRBJ2-6|TRBV6-5
CASSYLSGTGANVLTF
>medium-sized|TRBJ2-6|TRBV29-1
CSALSTSGSSGANVLTF